The 6 T cell receptor beta chains given below trace back to one sample, sequenced in a study of CD8 T cells in ankylosing spondylitis. TCRdb re-analysed the 5' RACE reads in MiXCR, keeping a single row per CDR3 protein. The sample yields about 300,000 distinct CDR3 sequences, around 20% seen once. The sample taken for sequencing was blood, either unsorted or a sorted T cell fraction (not recorded which). Source of these receptors: a female donor with ankylosing spondylitis or in good health (not recorded which).

In this sample, this clonotype turned up a few times. The chain recombines TRBV23-1 with TRBJ2-1; D is undetermined. TRBV23-1 is sorted into the ORF group, with uncertain function. Trimming shortened V by 2 bases and J by 4 bases, and 6 bases separated the two germline ends. The CDR3 length is 13 residues. The CDR3 loop reads CASSQPTYNEQFF. In DNA form, the CDR3 reads TGCGCCAGCAGTCAACCAACTTACAATGAGCAGTTCTTC.

The rearrangement joins TRBV6-2 or TRBV6-3 to TRBJ2-3; D may match TRBD1 or TRBD2 (5 bases each). The CDR3 has 23 amino acids. The germline V and J ends were trimmed by 7 bases and 2 bases, with 40 bases remaining between them. Germline CDR1 and CDR2: MNHEY and SVGEGT. The chain's CDR3 is CASTGTGTRTSSHQKTPTDTQYF. The CDR3 coding sequence is TGTGCCAGCACGGGAACCGGGACCAGAACGTCATCACACCAGAAAACCCCCACAGATACGCAGTATTTT.

This clonotype has a handful of counts. The rearrangement joins TRBV14 to TRBJ2-3, with D unresolved. Germline values: CDR1 SGHDN, CDR2 FVKESK. Trimming cost V 1 base and J 3 bases, with 14 bases left between them. This CDR3 has 16 amino acids. The CDR3 DNA follows: TGTGCCAGCAGCCAAGTTCCACCAACCCCTACAGATACGCAGTATTTT. Protein product: CASSQVPPTPTDTQYF.

The chain couples TRBV6-5 to TRBJ1-1; D is unresolved. The V end lost 5 bases, the J end lost 10 bases, and 14 bases lay between the germline ends. The length of the CDR3 is 12 residues. CDR1 is MNHEY and CDR2 is SVGAGI in the germline V gene. The CDR3 region is CASSTPEGRAFF. The CDR3 nucleotides read TGTGCCAGCAGTACTCCGGAGGGCCGAGCTTTCTTT.

This clonotype occurred a few times. This chain links TRBV5-4 with TRBJ2-5; no firm D call. This CDR3 comprises 14 residues. V gave up 2 bases and J gave up 5 bases, with 13 bases separating them. Germline V gene data show CDR1 as SGHNT and CDR2 as YYREEE (reference sequence). CDR3 coding DNA: TGTGCCAGCAGCTTCAATCGCGTCCGGGAGACCCAGTACTTC. The encoded protein is CASSFNRVRETQYF.

There are a few counts of this clonotype. The rearrangement joins TRBV20-1 to TRBJ2-1, with D uncertain. With 0 bases removed from V and 7 bases from J, the gap between germline ends came to 19 bases. Germline V CDR1 and CDR2: DFQATT, SNEGSKA (reference sequence). This CDR3 comprises 16 residues. The CDR3 DNA follows: TGCAGTGCTAGAGATCCGGACCGCGGTATACCTAATGAGCAGTTCTTC. Residues: CSARDPDRGIPNEQFF.